This T cell receptor (beta chain) was observed in a study of T cells expressing NK-cell markers. TCRdb re-analyzed the 5' RACE reads; it lists each CDR3 protein once, without DNA. The sample has 450,000 to 600,000 distinct CDR3 sequences. CDR3 size: 14 residues. Germline CDR1 reads MNHEY; CDR2 reads SMNVEV (reference sequence). This TCR came from a young man in good health. What was sequenced was blood T cells: a sorted CD56 or NKG2C T cell subset, CD4+ or CD8+ T cells, or bulk PBMC T cells (not recorded which). The chain employs TRBV27 and TRBJ2-1; the TCRdb D gene call, TRBD1, has no DNA to confirm it. CDR3 protein: CASTPGAGHNEQFF.